The rows below give T cell receptor beta chains drawn from one sample of a study of cytomegalovirus exposure and HLA in healthy donors. Measured with immunoSEQ multiplex PCR; TCRdb has only the in-frame clones, and not every one. The sample has tens of thousands of clones; 65% to 85% are singletons. What was sequenced was PBMCs. The receptor set was obtained from a man aged 45 to 65 in good health and CMV-seronegative. The CDR3 runs from the conserved cysteine through the conserved F or W. Fields, in order: clone size, CDR3 length, J gene, D gene, V gene, CDR3 DNA, CDR3 protein. A D gene is named only where the DNA matches it firmly. The size entry is marked missing in some rows and otherwise reads once, few, many or a size class.

- 16 TRBJ1-3 TRBD1 TRBV7-9 TGTGCCAGCAGCTCCCGTCAGGGGGCGGGGGGAAACACCATATATTTT CASSSRQGAGGNTIYF
- 15 TRBJ2-2 TRBD2 TRBV9 TGTGCCAGCAGCGTAGTTGCGGGAGCGAGCGGGGAGCTGTTTTTT CASSVVAGASGELFF
- 16 TRBJ2-1 - TRBV5-1 TGCGCCAGCAGCGGGGGGGCGGGAGAAGCCTACAATGAGCAGTTCTTC CASSGGAGEAYNEQFF
- 13 TRBJ1-1 TRBD1 TRBV5-1 TGCGCCAGCAGCGGGACAGGGGCCACTGAAGCTTTCTTT CASSGTGATEAFF
- 18 TRBJ2-5 TRBD2 TRBV28 TGTGCCAGCAGTTCCCGGACCTGGGCTAGCGGAGGCCAAGAGACCCAGTACTTC CASSSRTWASGGQETQYF
- 13 TRBJ2-5 - TRBV7-7 TGTGCTAGCAGCGAGGGACAAGTACAGACCCAGTACTTC CASSEGQVQTQYF
- 13 TRBJ2-7 - TRBV6-1 TGTGCCGTGATAGCGGTTAACTCCTACGAGCAGTACTTC CAVIAVNSYEQYF
- 16 TRBJ2-1 TRBD1 TRBV28 TGTGCCAGCAGTTCTATATCAGGGGGCTCCTACAATGAGCAGTTCTTC CASSSISGGSYNEQFF
- 14 TRBJ2-3 - TRBV5-1 TGCGCCAGCAGCTTAACTAGAGCCGAGTATACGCAGTATTTT CASSLTRAEYTQYF
- 14 TRBJ2-1 - TRBV5-6 TGTGCCAGCAGCTCAAGTAGCGGTACGGGTGAGCAGTTCTTC CASSSSSGTGEQFF
- 14 TRBJ1-1 TRBD1 TRBV6-5 TGTGCCAGCAGAAATGACAGGGGAAACACTGAAGCTTTCTTT CASRNDRGNTEAFF
- 15 TRBJ2-1 TRBD1 TRBV15 TGTGCCACCAGCAGAGCACCAACAGGGGGCAATGAGCAGTTCTTC CATSRAPTGGNEQFF
- 14 TRBJ2-3 TRBD2 TRBV7-9 TGTGCCAGCAGCTCGAGCGGGAACCCAGATACGCAGTATTTT CASSSSGNPDTQYF
once 15 TRBJ2-3 TRBD2 TRBV10-2 TGCGCCAGCATGACTAGCGGGAGTAGGGAGGATACGCAGTATTTT CASMTSGSREDTQYF
once 16 TRBJ1-4 - TRBV12-2 TGTGCAAGTCGCTTAAACGGACAGGGGAGCAAAGAAAAACTGTTTTTT CASRLNGQGSKEKLFF
- 15 TRBJ2-3 TRBD2 TRBV29-1 TGCAGCGTTGCTGTTGGCGGGAGGGCCCCAGATACGCAGTATTTT CSVAVGGRAPDTQYF
- 15 TRBJ2-1 TRBD2 TRBV28 TGTGCCAGCAGTCCTCCCCGCGGGGGGCTGGTTGAGCAGTTCTTC CASSPPRGGLVEQFF
- 12 TRBJ2-1 - TRBV28 TGTGCCTCGCGGGGCTCCTACAATGAGCAGTTCTTC CASRGSYNEQFF
few 16 TRBJ1-4 - TRBV5-1 TGCGCCAGCAGCTTACAAACAGGTTCCCGTGGGGAAAAACTGTTTTTT CASSLQTGSRGEKLFF
- 14 TRBJ2-3 - TRBV6-5 TGTGCCAGCAGTTACTCCCTAAGCACAGATACGCAGTATTTT CASSYSLSTDTQYF
- 13 TRBJ2-5 - TRBV15 TGTGCCACCAGCTCCGGGAGTAGGGAGACCCAGTACTTC CATSSGSRETQYF
- 15 TRBJ2-7 TRBD1 TRBV5-1 TGCGCCAGCAGCCCGATGGACAGGGGGGGCTACGAGCAGTACTTC CASSPMDRGGYEQYF
- 16 TRBJ2-3 TRBD1 TRBV19 TGTGCCAGTAGTATAGATCTGGGACAGGGAACAGATACGCAGTATTTT CASSIDLGQGTDTQYF
once 17 TRBJ2-4 - TRBV5-5 TGTGCCAGCAGATCTGAGCCGGGAACCTTAGCCAAAAACATTCAGTACTTC CASRSEPGTLAKNIQYF
- 15 TRBJ1-1 TRBD1 TRBV28 TGTGCCAGCAGTTTCCCGACAGGGTGGGACACTGAAGCTTTCTTT CASSFPTGWDTEAFF
- 15 TRBJ2-7 - TRBV5-1 TGCGCCAGCAGTCTCAACCGGGAGCTAGGGTACGAGCAGTACTTC CASSLNRELGYEQYF
- 14 TRBJ2-7 - TRBV6-1 TGTGCCAGCCTTCTAGTTACGGGGTCCTACGAGCAGTACTTC CASLLVTGSYEQYF
- 16 TRBJ2-7 TRBD2 TRBV4-1 TGCGCCAGCAGCCAATCCTCGACTAGCGGGCCCTACGAGCAGTACTTC CASSQSSTSGPYEQYF
- 13 TRBJ1-4 - TRBV19 TGTGCCAGTAGTATACGACAGTATGAAAAACTGTTTTTT CASSIRQYEKLFF
- 15 TRBJ2-7 - TRBV6-5 TGTGCCAGCAGTTACTCGACCCTCCAGGGCTACGAGCAGTACTTC CASSYSTLQGYEQYF
- 14 TRBJ2-7 - TRBV27 TGTGCCAGCAGTTTATCGGCTAGCGCTCGCGAGCAGTACTTC CASSLSASAREQYF
- 14 TRBJ2-1 TRBD2 TRBV7-2 TGTGCCAGCAGCTTAACGGGAGGAGAGGCTGAGCAGTTCTTC CASSLTGGEAEQFF
- 16 TRBJ2-4 - TRBV14 TGTGCCAGCAGCCCTCTGGGGGGTGAAGGCAAAAACATTCAGTACTTC CASSPLGGEGKNIQYF
few 13 TRBJ1-2 - TRBV19 TGTGCCAGTAGCCTTGGCAGTTTTTATGGCTACACCTTC CASSLGSFYGYTF
- 18 TRBJ2-6 TRBD2 TRBV7-9 TGTGCCAGCAGCTCCCATTGGGGGGAGGGCTCTGGGGCCAACGTCCTGACTTTC CASSSHWGEGSGANVLTF
- 15 TRBJ1-2 - TRBV6-1 TGTGCCAGCAGTTTCCCTGGGCCCCAGGGGTATGGCTACACCTTC CASSFPGPQGYGYTF
- 13 TRBJ1-1 - TRBV28 TGTGCCAGCAGTTTCAGGGTGAACACTGAAGCTTTCTTT CASSFRVNTEAFF
- 13 TRBJ2-1 - TRBV9 TGTGCCAGCAGCGCCCCCCCCCGGAGTGAGCAGTTCTTC CASSAPPRSEQFF
- 14 TRBJ2-3 - TRBV29-1 TGCAGCGTTGTAAGAGGGCCGCTGCCAGATACGCAGTATTTT CSVVRGPLPDTQYF